A selection of T cell receptor beta chains follows, all from one sample in a study of T cells expressing NK-cell markers. From the 5' RACE reads, TCRdb lists one entry per CDR3 protein and no DNA. The table for this sample gives approximately 440,000 distinct CDR3 sequences. The sample comprised blood T cells: a sorted CD56 or NKG2C T cell subset, CD4+ or CD8+ T cells, or bulk PBMC T cells (not recorded which). The source is a woman in her 50s in good health. CDR3s include the opening cysteine and the closing phenylalanine or tryptophan.

J | V | CDR3
TRBJ2-1 | TRBV14 | CASSQGLAGRATYWEEQFF
TRBJ2-7 | TRBV11-3 | CASSSRETRYEQYF
TRBJ1-2 | TRBV6-1 | CASSQPGHQNYGYTF
TRBJ2-3 | TRBV29-1 | CSVSVSATADTQYF
TRBJ2-1 | TRBV12-3/TRBV12-4 | CASSLNRGVISEQFF
TRBJ1-1 | TRBV29-1 | CSVASGLNTEAFF
TRBJ1-3 | TRBV6-4 | CASSDFPGPGNTIYF
TRBJ2-5 | TRBV20-1 | CSARDVQETQYF
TRBJ1-1 | TRBV30 | CAWSVNRGTEAFF
TRBJ2-1 | TRBV11-2 | CASSPIRGPLGNEQFF
TRBJ2-3 | TRBV29-1 | CSVAYSGVGSRSSTQYF
TRBJ2-3 | TRBV11-2 | CASSLLLAELTDTQYF
TRBJ1-2 | TRBV11-2 | CASRVTGSYGYTF
TRBJ2-7 | TRBV7-9 | CASSLALGFGQYF
TRBJ2-1 | TRBV7-9 | CASSLLHTYSRSNEQFF
TRBJ2-3 | TRBV5-4 | CASSLPLPGQVKDTQYF
TRBJ1-4 | TRBV6-1 | CASSSEGLQVEKLFF
TRBJ2-1 | TRBV6-2/TRBV6-3 | CASSRYVGGGGNEQFF
TRBJ2-7 | TRBV6-6 | CASSLSGGGQYF
TRBJ2-2 | TRBV5-1 | CASRLTGLADTGELFF
TRBJ2-1 | TRBV10-3 | CAINPEGGSPPEQFF
TRBJ2-5 | TRBV11-3 | CASSWPDSRGGEAQYF
TRBJ1-1 | TRBV12-5 | CASGLVEDTEAFF
TRBJ2-5 | TRBV7-2 | CASSLVAGIAGQAQYF
TRBJ2-1 | TRBV29-1 | CSVEGFVEQFF
TRBJ2-1 | TRBV12-3/TRBV12-4 | CASSTLGGASEQFF
TRBJ2-1 | TRBV20-1 | CSARLDNEQFF
TRBJ1-6 | TRBV20-1 | CSAFPGGYDSPLHF
TRBJ1-4 | TRBV27 | CASSRNRGEKLFF
TRBJ2-4 | TRBV6-6 | CAVRDTENIQYF
TRBJ2-3 | TRBV5-1 | CASSLESSGGNTDTQYF
TRBJ1-4 | TRBV15 | CATTPGGRSATNEKLFF
TRBJ2-3 | TRBV7-3 | CASSRGSRGTDTQYF